The entry below gives a single TCR beta chain sequence along with its context. The germline V and J ends were trimmed by 0 bases and 2 bases, with 11 bases remaining between them. CDR1 SGHDT and CDR2 YYEEEE come from the germline V gene. The CDR3 contains 15 residues. This sample was taken from a study of control samples from healthy donors and cancer patients. The table came from immunoSEQ multiplex PCR; TCRdb's copy has only in-frame clones and leaves some out. In the table there are 75,000 to 95,000 clones, about nine tenths of which are singletons. Source material: blood. The chain joins TRBV5-6 to TRBJ1-2, with TRBD1 as a possible D gene (5 bases). This clonotype originated in a woman under 30 in good health. The CDR3 sequence is CASSLAGTLNYGYTF. DNA of the CDR3: TGTGCCAGCAGCTTGGCAGGGACTTTAAACTATGGCTACACCTTC.